One T cell receptor beta chain is described in this entry. The data derive from a study of blood T cell repertoires in COVID-19. Trimming took off 1 base at V and 1 base at J, with 11 bases between the two ends. Germline V gives CDR1 SGHDT, CDR2 YYEEEE. The CDR3 is 15 residues long. Method: immunoSEQ multiplex PCR; TCRdb's copy keeps in-frame clones and lacks some. The sample consists of 55,000 to 65,000 clones, 70% to 85% of them appearing once. This TCR came from a man between 60 and 70 years old with acute or convalescent COVID-19. This chain joins TRBV5-6 and TRBJ1-1, with D maybe TRBD1 (5 bases). Sequences were obtained from peripheral blood. The CDR3 region has the DNA TGTGCCAGCAGCTTGACGGGGGTGGGGAACACTGAAGCTTTCTTT. This sequence encodes CASSLTGVGNTEAFF.